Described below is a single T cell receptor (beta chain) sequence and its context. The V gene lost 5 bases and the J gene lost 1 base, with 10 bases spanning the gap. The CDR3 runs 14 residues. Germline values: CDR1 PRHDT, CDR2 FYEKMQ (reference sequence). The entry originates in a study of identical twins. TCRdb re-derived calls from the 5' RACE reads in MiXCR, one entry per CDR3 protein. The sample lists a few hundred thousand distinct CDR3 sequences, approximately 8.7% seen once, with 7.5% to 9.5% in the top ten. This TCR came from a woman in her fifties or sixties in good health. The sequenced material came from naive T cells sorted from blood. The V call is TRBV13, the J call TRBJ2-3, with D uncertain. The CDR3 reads CASSPHGGTDTQYF. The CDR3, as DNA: TGTGCCAGCAGCCCCCATGGGGGCACAGATACGCAGTATTTT.